What follows describes a single TCR beta chain. Sequencing of TCR beta, carried out with a high-throughput approach, was applied to CD8+ and CD4+ T cells from the blood. The controls, all healthy donors, were matched for age and sex. FACS enriched CD8+ TEMRA cells, while bulk CD8+ and CD4+ were negatively isolated. The sample comes from a study of CD8 T cells in Susac syndrome. It was with random hexamers that about 0.45 to 1 ug RNA was reverse transcribed. A multiplex approach, immunoSEQ multiplex PCR, amplified TCR beta CDR3 across 54 Vbeta and 13 Jbeta. TCRdb redid the calling of the immunoSEQ multiplex PCR reads with MiXCR, one entry per CDR3 protein. The sample lists some 120,000 distinct CDR3 sequences; 94% were seen once. The sequenced material came from CD4+ T cells from PBMCs. The source is a human donor in good health.

The chain's CDR3 is CAWSPSYGYTF. CDR3 in DNA: TGTGCCTGGAGTCCATCGTATGGCTACACCTTC. V usage is TRBV30 and J usage is TRBJ1-2, with unresolved D. Trimming took off 2 bases at V and 5 bases at J, with 6 bases between the two ends. Germline V gene sequence: CDR1 GTSNPN, CDR2 SVGIG (reference sequence). This CDR3 spans 11 amino acids.